This TCR beta chain was captured in a study of regulatory T cells in long-lasting Graves disease. Building the TCR beta libraries relied on iRepertoire HTBI primers, and CDR3 regions underwent Arm-PCR. Original analysis: Identification yielded approximately 66 TRBV and around 15 TRBJ segments across samples. TCRdb fed the multiplex PCR reads into MiXCR, producing one record per CDR3 protein. These V and J calls rely on TCRdb rather than the paper's analysis. The data hold 350,000 to 500,000 distinct CDR3 sequences, with roughly 23% observed a single time. The time point denotes: persistent/refractory GD, antithyroid drugs over 5 years with positive TRAb. Generation of the TCR library employed RNA extracted from PBMCs. It was American Thyroid Association guidelines that determined Graves' disease diagnosis. Patients all came to the study from an endocrinology department in Xi'an, China. CDR1 is SNHLY, CDR2 FYNNEI, per germline. CDR3 length equals 13 residues.

Points on this clonotype: A much larger clone sits a single nucleotide away, making a read error possible.

Source: peripheral blood mononuclear cells (PBMCs), taken when the disease was refractory, from a patient treated with antithyroid drugs. The V and J genes are TRBV2 and TRBJ1-2, with D maybe TRBD1 (6 bases). The clonotype originates from a female donor with Graves disease. For the CDR3, the DNA is TGTGCCAGCAGCGGCAGGGGTAGTAAAGGCTACATCTTC. This sequence encodes CASSGRGSKGYIF.